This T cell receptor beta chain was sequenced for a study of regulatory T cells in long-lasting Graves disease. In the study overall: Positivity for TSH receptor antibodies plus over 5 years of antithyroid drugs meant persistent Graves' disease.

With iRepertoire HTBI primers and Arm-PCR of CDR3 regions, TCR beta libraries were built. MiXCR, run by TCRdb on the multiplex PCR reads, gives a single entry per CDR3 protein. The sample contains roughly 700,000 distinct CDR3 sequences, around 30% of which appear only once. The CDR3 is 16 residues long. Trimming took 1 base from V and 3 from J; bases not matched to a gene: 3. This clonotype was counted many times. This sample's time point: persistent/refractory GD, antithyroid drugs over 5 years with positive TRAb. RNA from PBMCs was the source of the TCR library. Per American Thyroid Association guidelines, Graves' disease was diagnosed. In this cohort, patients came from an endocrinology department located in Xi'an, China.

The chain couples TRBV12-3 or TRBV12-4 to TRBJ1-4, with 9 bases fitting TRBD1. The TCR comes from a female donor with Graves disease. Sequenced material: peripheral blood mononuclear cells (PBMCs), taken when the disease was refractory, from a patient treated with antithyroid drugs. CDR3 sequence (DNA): TGTGCCAGCAGTTTAGGACAGGGGGTATCTAATGAAAAACTGTTTTTT. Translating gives CASSLGQGVSNEKLFF.